One and the same sample provided the 26 T cell receptor beta chains below, sequenced in a study of CD8 T cells in ankylosing spondylitis (TCRdb year 2017). Libraries were made using 5' RACE. Sequencing relied on an Illumina HiSeq 2500. TCRdb itself trimmed the public reads at Q25 with fastp, ran MiXCR and retained productive beta chains. Every entry covers one CDR3 protein and lists the most common genes and DNA from its rows. Recorded for this sample are more than 300,000 distinct CDR3 sequences; 11% of them occurred a single time. The ten largest clones represent around 8.4% of the sample. Sequencing was done on a sample of blood, either unsorted or a sorted T cell fraction (not recorded which). The receptors shown here come from a female donor with ankylosing spondylitis or in good health (not recorded which).

This chain connects TRBV6-1 to TRBJ2-7, with D possibly called TRBD1 or TRBD2 (6 bases each). Deletions cut 6 bases from V and 4 bases from J, with 13 bases between. From germline, CDR1 is MNHNS and CDR2 SASEGT. This CDR3 region has 13 residues. The CDR3 protein is CASRMGGGYEQYF. Written as DNA, the CDR3 is TGTGCCAGCAGAATGGGGGGCGGGTACGAGCAGTACTTC.

This clonotype was counted ten times or more. The J gene is TRBJ1-5, the V gene TRBV3-1, with D uncertain. V was shortened by 0 bases and J by 4 bases, with 10 bases between the two germline ends. The CDR3 covers 15 residues. From germline, CDR1 is LGHDT and CDR2 YNNKEL (reference sequence). For the CDR3, the DNA is TGTGCCAGCAGCCAAGATTTCGTGGGGAATCAGCCCCAGCATTTT. Protein product: CASSQDFVGNQPQHF. The variable domain in full, with the rest retrieved from reference TRBV3-1 and TRBJ1-5, is DTAVSQTPKYLVTQMGNDKSIKCEQNLGHDTMYWYKQDSKKFLKIMFSYNNKELIINETVPNRFSPKSPDKAHLNLHINSLELGDSAVYFCASSQDFVGNQPQHFGDGTRLSIL.

This clonotype was counted at least ten times. This chain joins TRBV7-2 and TRBJ2-1, with 11 bases matching TRBD2. V shed 3 bases, J shed 4 bases, and the junction held 5 bases outside the gene matches. Germline assignment: CDR1 SGHTA and CDR2 FQGNSA. The CDR3 runs 16 residues. In nucleotides, the CDR3 is TGTGCCAGCAGCTTTCGACTAGCGGGGACATACAATGAGCAGTTCTTC. Translating it yields CASSFRLAGTYNEQFF.

This clonotype appeared many times. This chain uses TRBV6-2 or TRBV6-3 with TRBJ2-5; D could derive from TRBD1 or TRBD2 (5 bases each). This CDR3 is built from 12 residues. V was trimmed by 8 bases and J by 4 bases, leaving 11 bases between them. CDR1 is MNHEY and CDR2 is SVGEGT in the germline V gene. DNA for the CDR3: TGTGCCAGCTCTCCTGGGACAGAGACCCAGTACTTC. Its translation: CASSPGTETQYF.

J is TRBJ2-1 and V is TRBV20-1; 12 positions match TRBD2. V gave up 1 base and J gave up 9 bases; unmatched junction bases: 10. Per germline, CDR1 DFQATT and CDR2 SNEGSKA (reference sequence). CDR3 size: 16 residues. CDR3 in amino acids: CSARVASGRAFSEQFF. The CDR3 region has the DNA TGCAGTGCTAGAGTAGCTAGCGGGAGGGCATTCAGTGAGCAGTTCTTC.

V gene TRBV30 combines with J gene TRBJ2-5; D gene ambiguous. Germline CDR1 GTSNPN, CDR2 SVGIG (reference sequence). The germline V and J ends were trimmed by 2 bases and 2 bases, with 12 bases remaining between them. The CDR3 sequence is 14 residues long. In nucleotides, the CDR3 is TGTGCCTGGAGTTCCCAGAATAATCAAGAGACCCAGTACTTC. Translating it yields CAWSSQNNQETQYF.

V gene TRBV3-2 combines with J gene TRBJ2-1; the listed D gene, TRBD1, was not tested against the DNA. TRBV3-2 counts as a pseudogene. The CDR3 has 13 residues. As DNA, the CDR3 is TGTGCCAGCAGCAACAGCCCGGGACAGGAGCAGTTCTTC. It yields the protein CASSNSPGQEQFF.

In this sample, this clonotype turned up many times. The CDR3 spells CASSSRQGSSGANVLTF. CDR3 bases: TGTGCCAGCAGTTCCCGACAGGGATCCTCTGGGGCCAACGTCCTGACTTTC. The rearrangement joins TRBV12-3 or TRBV12-4 to TRBJ2-6; 7 nucleotides line up with TRBD1. The junction had 6 bases not matched to a gene; V was cut back by 4 bases and J by 0 bases. The CDR3 has 17 amino acids.

The chain carries TRBV2 and TRBJ2-1; D ambiguous. V was trimmed by 4 bases and J by 6 bases, leaving 4 bases between them. In germline, CDR1 is SNHLY, CDR2 FYNNEI. The CDR3 covers 11 residues. CDR3 DNA sequence: TGTGCCAGCAGTGGGGTCAATGAGCAGTTCTTC. It translates to CASSGVNEQFF.

This clonotype occurred a few times. CDR3 in DNA: TGTGCCTGGAATGTGAACACTGAAGCTTTCTTT. This sequence encodes CAWNVNTEAFF. V gene TRBV30 combines with J gene TRBJ1-1; the D is unclear. The CDR3 is 11 residues long. V gave up 4 bases and J gave up 0 bases, with 3 bases separating them. Germline V CDR1 and CDR2: GTSNPN, SVGIG (reference sequence).

This clonotype has ten or more counts. The chain couples TRBV20-1 to TRBJ2-7, with D possibly being TRBD1 (5 bases). From germline, CDR1 is DFQATT and CDR2 SNEGSKA (reference sequence). V was pared by 3 bases and J by 2 bases, with 17 bases between. The length of the CDR3 is 15 residues. The CDR3 DNA sequence: TGCAGTGCTAGGGCACCAGGGTCGAGTCCCTACGAGCAGTACTTC. This encodes CSARAPGSSPYEQYF.

The J gene is TRBJ2-3, the V gene TRBV5-1, with TRBD2 as a possible D gene (5 bases). CDR1 is SGHRS and CDR2 is YFSETQ in the germline V gene. Trimming shortened V by 4 bases and J by 2 bases, and 11 bases separated the two germline ends. The CDR3 is 14 amino acids. The CDR3 DNA reads TGCGCCAGCAGCCCGGGGATGGACACAGATACGCAGTATTTT. Translating it yields CASSPGMDTDTQYF. Full variable domain (outside the CDR3, taken from reference TRBV5-1 and TRBJ2-3): KAGVTQTPRYLIKTRGQQVTLSCSPISGHRSVSWYQQTPGQGLQFLFEYFSETQRNKGNFPGRFSGRQFSNSRSEMNVSTLELGDSALYLCASSPGMDTDTQYFGPGTRLTVL.

This clonotype was observed at least ten times. This chain links TRBV11-2 with TRBJ1-1; D gene ambiguous. V lost 3 bases to trimming and J lost 1 base, with 18 bases between them. Germline V gene sequence: CDR1 SGHAT, CDR2 FQNNGV. The CDR3 runs 17 residues. CDR3 DNA: TGTGCCAGCAGCTTGGACGGTCGCAGGACTGGGAACACTGAAGCTTTCTTT. It is translated as CASSLDGRRTGNTEAFF.

The sample holds many counts of this clonotype. The chain joins TRBV20-1 to TRBJ1-2, with a possible D match to TRBD1 (5 bases). With 0 bases removed from V and 8 bases from J, the gap between germline ends came to 16 bases. The germline gives CDR1 DFQATT, CDR2 SNEGSKA (reference sequence). The CDR3 length is 14 residues. CDR3 sequence: CSAREFQGEEGYTF. DNA for the CDR3: TGCAGTGCTAGAGAGTTCCAGGGAGAAGAGGGCTACACCTTC.

At least ten counts were recorded for this clonotype. This sequence joins TRBV20-1 and TRBJ2-3; the D is unclear. The CDR3 length is 16 residues. V was shortened by 2 bases and J by 4 bases, with 19 bases between the two germline ends. Germline CDR1 is DFQATT and CDR2 is SNEGSKA (reference sequence). The CDR3 loop is CSARREQIGPADTQYF. The CDR3 DNA reads TGCAGTGCTAGACGAGAACAGATAGGACCGGCAGATACGCAGTATTTT.

This clonotype came up a few times. This chain uses TRBV5-1 with TRBJ2-7, with TRBD1 matching 7 bases. Trimming took 5 bases from V and 6 from J; bases not matched to a gene: 8. Germline V gives CDR1 SGHRS, CDR2 YFSETQ. The CDR3 loop spans 13 amino acids. The CDR3 protein is CASRRGQASEQYF. CDR3 bases: TGCGCCAGCAGGAGGGGGCAGGCTAGCGAGCAGTACTTC.

The table lists this clonotype with many counts. J is TRBJ1-1 and V is TRBV2, with D possibly being TRBD1 (6 bases). The ends were cut back, 7 bases at V and 0 bases at J, with 12 bases in the middle. The germline V gene encodes CDR1 SNHLY and CDR2 FYNNEI. The CDR3 sequence is 14 residues long. The CDR3, as DNA: TGTGCCAGCACCAGGGGACTGATGAACACTGAAGCTTTCTTT. Protein sequence: CASTRGLMNTEAFF.

There are many counts of this clonotype. V is TRBV5-1 and J is TRBJ2-7; a weak D match, TRBD1 (6 bases). Trimming removed 3 bases at V and 0 bases at J, with 13 bases between. Germline-derived CDR1 and CDR2 are SGHRS and YFSETQ. The CDR3 has 15 residues. CDR3: CASSSTGISSYEQYF. Written as DNA, the CDR3 is TGCGCCAGCAGCTCAACAGGGATAAGCTCCTACGAGCAGTACTTC.

This rearrangement joins TRBV6-5 to TRBJ1-4; D gene ambiguous. The CDR3 consists of 16 residues. The germline V gene encodes CDR1 MNHEY and CDR2 SVGAGI. V was shortened by 1 base and J by 0 bases, with 9 bases between the two germline ends. The CDR3 spells CASSYLASATNEKLFF. DNA of the CDR3: TGTGCCAGCAGTTACTTAGCCAGCGCAACTAATGAAAAACTGTTTTTT.

For this clonotype: One end of the junction fails to match germline, which may point to a read error. The J gene is TRBJ1-4, the V gene TRBV12-3 or TRBV12-4; TRBD1 matches 7 bases. This CDR3 region has 18 residues. The CDR3 sequence is CTSSLFRDSPSRPEKLFF. CDR3 nucleotide sequence: TGTACCAGCAGCCTCTTCCGGGACAGCCCGAGTCGACCGGAAAAACTGTTTTTT.

The table lists this clonotype with many counts. The CDR3 reads CASSLFLAGAYEQYF. In nucleotides, the CDR3 is TGCGCCAGCAGCCTGTTCCTAGCGGGGGCCTACGAGCAGTACTTC. The genes are TRBV4-1 and TRBJ2-7; 10 bases line up with TRBD2. The trim removed 4 bases at V and 2 bases at J, leaving 5 bases unmatched. This CDR3 region has 15 residues. Per germline, CDR1 MGHRA and CDR2 YSYEKL.

There are many counts of this clonotype. The chain uses TRBV20-1 and TRBJ1-1; 10 nucleotides agree with TRBD1. Trimming cost V 4 bases and J 6 bases; bases outside gene matches: 11. The CDR3 runs to 15 residues. Germline loops: CDR1 DFQATT, CDR2 SNEGSKA (reference sequence). The CDR3 region has the DNA TGCAGTGCTATCACCGCAGACAGGGGGCTCGCTGAAGCTTTCTTT. This translates into CSAITADRGLAEAFF.

This clonotype came up many times. The rearrangement uses TRBV10-3 and TRBJ2-3; TRBD1 matches at 7 bases. Trimming removed 5 bases from V and 2 bases from J; junction bases left unmatched: 7. The CDR3 loop spans 15 amino acids. Germline CDR1 and CDR2: ENHRY and SYGVKD. CDR3 nucleotide sequence: TGTGCCATCAGTCGAAAGGGGGCCTCCACAGATACGCAGTATTTT. This sequence encodes CAISRKGASTDTQYF.

This clonotype was observed at least ten times. The CDR3 is CASSLWALAYEQYF. CDR3 DNA: TGTGCCAGCAGCTTATGGGCGCTAGCCTACGAGCAGTACTTC. This rearrangement joins TRBV7-2 to TRBJ2-7, with D unresolved. V was trimmed by 2 bases and J by 2 bases, leaving 10 bases between them. CDR1 SGHTA and CDR2 FQGNSA come from the germline V gene. The CDR3 extends over 14 amino acids.

CDR3 protein: CRLGRGVDTEAFF. CDR3 DNA: TGCCGCTTGGGGAGGGGGGTCGACACTGAAGCTTTCTTT. The rearrangement links TRBV20-1 to TRBJ1-1; the D gene is possibly TRBD1 (6 bases). Germline loops: CDR1 DFQATT, CDR2 SNEGSKA (reference sequence). The CDR3 runs to 13 residues.

This clonotype was detected many times. This chain joins TRBV7-2 and TRBJ2-5; 10 positions match TRBD1. CDR3 length: 14 amino acids. The V gene end was trimmed by 4 bases and the J gene end by 4 bases; junction bases not matched to a gene: 3. Germline-derived CDR1 and CDR2 are SGHTA and FQGNSA. The CDR3 coding sequence is TGTGCCAGCAGCTCCCGGGACAGGGGAGAGACCCAGTACTTC. This translates into CASSSRDRGETQYF.